The clone carrying this T cell receptor (beta chain) was picked up many times. This CDR3 spans 12 amino acids. V was pared by 5 bases and J by 9 bases, with 6 bases of the junction left unmatched. Germline V gene lookup returns CDR1 SQVTM and CDR2 ANQGSEA. This record belongs to a study of Graves' ophthalmopathy and Graves' hyperthyroidism. CDR3 regions of TCR beta were amplified from RNA transcripts. Scientists carried out first-round RT-PCR using HTBI primers and then a second-round multiplex PCR. TCRdb re-called the multiplex PCR reads with MiXCR, one entry per CDR3 protein. The table lists 300,000 to 450,000 distinct CDR3 sequences, approximately 17% of them singletons, with 2.4% in the top ten.

The sequence derives from an adult woman with stable Graves' hyperthyroidism. J is TRBJ1-5 and V is TRBV29-1, with TRBD1 identical over 8 bases. The sequenced sample consisted of peripheral blood. For the CDR3, the DNA is TGCAGCGTTTGGGACAGGCCGGGGCCCCAGCATTTT. This gives the protein CSVWDRPGPQHF.